The T cell receptor beta chain described here comes from a study of shared clonotypes between healthy human individuals. As concerns this clone: The sample has other DNA sequences that encode this CDR3 too.

Deletions cut 3 bases from V and 0 bases from J, with 3 bases between. Germline V gene data show CDR1 as MNHEY and CDR2 as SMNVEV (reference sequence). The CDR3 totals 14 residues. Sequenced by immunoSEQ multiplex PCR; TCRdb stores in-frame clones only, minus some. The sample holds some 2,000,000 clones; approximately 96% are singletons and the top ten take approximately 0.13%. This receptor was obtained from a man between 18 and 29 years old in good health. Specimen: naive CD4+ T cells sorted from blood. This sample's subset: CD45RA+ positively selected. The rearrangement uses TRBV27 and TRBJ1-6; D is uncertain. DNA of the CDR3: TGTGCCAGCAGTTTTGGCTCCTATAATTCACCCCTCCACTTT. This gives the protein CASSFGSYNSPLHF.